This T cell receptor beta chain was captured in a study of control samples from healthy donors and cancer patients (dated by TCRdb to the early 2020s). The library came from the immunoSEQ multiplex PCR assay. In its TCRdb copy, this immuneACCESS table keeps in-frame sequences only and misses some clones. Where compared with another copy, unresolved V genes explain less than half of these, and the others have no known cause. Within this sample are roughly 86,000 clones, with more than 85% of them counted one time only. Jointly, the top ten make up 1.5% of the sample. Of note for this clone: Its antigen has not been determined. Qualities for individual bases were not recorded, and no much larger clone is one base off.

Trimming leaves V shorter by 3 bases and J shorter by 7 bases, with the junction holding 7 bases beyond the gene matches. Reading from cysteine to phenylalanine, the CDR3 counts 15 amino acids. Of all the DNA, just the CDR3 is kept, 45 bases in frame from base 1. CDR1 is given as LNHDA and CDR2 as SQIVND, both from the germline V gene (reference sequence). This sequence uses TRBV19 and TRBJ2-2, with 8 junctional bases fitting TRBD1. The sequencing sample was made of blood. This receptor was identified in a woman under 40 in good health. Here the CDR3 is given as CASSIRPGGDGELFF. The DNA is TGTGCCAGTAGTATTCGTCCAGGGGGCGACGGGGAGCTGTTTTTT.